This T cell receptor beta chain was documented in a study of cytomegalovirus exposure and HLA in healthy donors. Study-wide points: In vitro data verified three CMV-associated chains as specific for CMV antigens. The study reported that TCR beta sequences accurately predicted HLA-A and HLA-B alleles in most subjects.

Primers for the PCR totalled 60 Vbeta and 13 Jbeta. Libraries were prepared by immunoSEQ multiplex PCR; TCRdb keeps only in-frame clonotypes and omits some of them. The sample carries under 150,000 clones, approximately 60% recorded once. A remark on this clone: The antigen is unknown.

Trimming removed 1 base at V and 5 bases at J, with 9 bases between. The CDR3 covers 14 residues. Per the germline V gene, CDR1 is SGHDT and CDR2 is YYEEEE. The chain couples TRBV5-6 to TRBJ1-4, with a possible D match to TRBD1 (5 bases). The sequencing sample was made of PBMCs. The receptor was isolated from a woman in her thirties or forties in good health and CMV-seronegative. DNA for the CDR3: TGTGCCAGCAGCTTGAAGGGGCCGAATGAAAAACTGTTTTTT. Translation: CASSLKGPNEKLFF.